This TCR beta chain was observed in a study of prognosis after radiotherapy for stage I lung cancer. The germline V gene has CDR1 DFQATT and CDR2 SNEGSKA (reference sequence). With V trimmed by 1 base and J by 6 bases, 13 bases remained unmatched. CDR3 length: 16 residues. It was by two-round multiplex PCR that TCR beta CDR3 was amplified from genomic DNA. With primers specific to each TRBV and TRBJ gene, the first-round PCR was performed. Via MiXCR, TCRdb re-called the multiplex PCR reads, giving one row per CDR3 protein. The table records about 13,000 distinct CDR3 sequences, 31% of them present only once.

V gene TRBV20-1 combines with J gene TRBJ2-7; 9 bases agree with TRBD2. The sequenced sample was PBMCs, obtained before or after stereotactic body radiation therapy (not recorded which). This TCR was sampled from a donor aged 50 or older with non-small cell lung cancer. The CDR3 DNA reads as TGCAGTGCTAGAGGAACGAGACTAGCGGAGGGGCTCGAGCAGTACTTC. It yields the protein CSARGTRLAEGLEQYF.